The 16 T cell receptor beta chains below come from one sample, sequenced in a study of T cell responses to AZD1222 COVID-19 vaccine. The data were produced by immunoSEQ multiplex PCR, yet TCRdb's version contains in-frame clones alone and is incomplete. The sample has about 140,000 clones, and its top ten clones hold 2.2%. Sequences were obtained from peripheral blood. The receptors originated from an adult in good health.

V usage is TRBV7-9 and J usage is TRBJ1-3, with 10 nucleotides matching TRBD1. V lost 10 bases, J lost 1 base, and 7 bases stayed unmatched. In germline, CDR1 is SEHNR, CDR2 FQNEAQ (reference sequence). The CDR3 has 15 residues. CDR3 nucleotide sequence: TGTGCCATTCCGGGACAGGGGAGGTCTGGAAACACCATATATTTT. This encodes CAIPGQGRSGNTIYF.

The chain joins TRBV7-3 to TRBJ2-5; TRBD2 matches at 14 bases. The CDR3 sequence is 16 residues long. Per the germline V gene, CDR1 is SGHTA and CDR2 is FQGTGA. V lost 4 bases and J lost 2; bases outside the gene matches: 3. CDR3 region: CASSSGLAGGQETQYF. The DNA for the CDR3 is TGTGCCAGCAGCTCAGGACTAGCGGGGGGACAAGAGACCCAGTACTTC.

For the CDR3, the DNA is TGTGCCAGCAGCCAAGAGAGCGGGGGGCCTGATAGTCAGTACTTC. It is translated as CASSQESGGPDSQYF. This chain joins TRBV4-2 and TRBJ2-7; 9 bases map to TRBD2. CDR3 length: 15 residues. J gave up 10 bases and V 0 bases, and 10 bases lay outside the gene matches. Germline V gene lookup returns CDR1 LGHNA and CDR2 YNFKEQ.

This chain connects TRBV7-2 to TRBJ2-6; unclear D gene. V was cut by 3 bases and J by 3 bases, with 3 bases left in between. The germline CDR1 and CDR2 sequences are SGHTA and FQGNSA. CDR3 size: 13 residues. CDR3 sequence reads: CASSLGGANVLTF. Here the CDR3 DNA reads TGTGCCAGCAGCTTGGGTGGGGCCAACGTCCTGACTTTC.

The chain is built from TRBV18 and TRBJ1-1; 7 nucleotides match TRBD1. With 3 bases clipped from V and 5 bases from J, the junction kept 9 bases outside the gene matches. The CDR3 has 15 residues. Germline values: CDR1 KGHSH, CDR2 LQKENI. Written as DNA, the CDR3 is TGTGCCAGCTCACCTACTAACAGGGGAACAACTGAAGCTTTCTTT. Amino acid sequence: CASSPTNRGTTEAFF. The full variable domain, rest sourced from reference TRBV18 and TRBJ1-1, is NAGVMQNPRHLVRRRGQEARLRCSPMKGHSHVYWYRQLPEEGLKFMVYLQKENIIDESGMPKERFSAEFPKEGPSILRIQQVVRGDSAAYFCASSPTNRGTTEAFFGQGTRLTVV.

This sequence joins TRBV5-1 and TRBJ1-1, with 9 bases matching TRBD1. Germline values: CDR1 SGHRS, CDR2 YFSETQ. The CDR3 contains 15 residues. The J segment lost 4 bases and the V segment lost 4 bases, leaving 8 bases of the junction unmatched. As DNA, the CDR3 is TGCGCCAGCAGCGGATGGACAGGGGCGGTCACTGAAGCTTTCTTT. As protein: CASSGWTGAVTEAFF. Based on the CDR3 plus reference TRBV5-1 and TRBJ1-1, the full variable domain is KAGVTQTPRYLIKTRGQQVTLSCSPISGHRSVSWYQQTPGQGLQFLFEYFSETQRNKGNFPGRFSGRQFSNSRSEMNVSTLELGDSALYLCASSGWTGAVTEAFFGQGTRLTVV.

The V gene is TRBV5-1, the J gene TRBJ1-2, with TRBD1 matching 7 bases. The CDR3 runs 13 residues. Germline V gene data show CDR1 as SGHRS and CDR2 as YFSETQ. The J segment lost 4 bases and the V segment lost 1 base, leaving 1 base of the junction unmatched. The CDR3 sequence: CASSLTGVYGYTF. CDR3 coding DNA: TGCGCCAGCAGCTTGACAGGGGTCTATGGCTACACCTTC.

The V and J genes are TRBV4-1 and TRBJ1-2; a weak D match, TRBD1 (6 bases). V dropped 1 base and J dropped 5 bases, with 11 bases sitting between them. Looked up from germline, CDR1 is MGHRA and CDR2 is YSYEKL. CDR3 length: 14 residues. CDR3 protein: CASSQVGRGYGYTF. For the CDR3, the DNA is TGCGCCAGCAGCCAAGTCGGAAGGGGGTATGGCTACACCTTC.

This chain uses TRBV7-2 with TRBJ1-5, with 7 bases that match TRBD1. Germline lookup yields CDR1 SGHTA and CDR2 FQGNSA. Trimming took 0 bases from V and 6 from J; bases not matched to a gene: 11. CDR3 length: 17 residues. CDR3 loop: CASSLALAGGSGQPQHF. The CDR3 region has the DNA TGTGCCAGCAGCTTAGCGCTGGCAGGGGGTTCCGGTCAGCCCCAGCATTTT.

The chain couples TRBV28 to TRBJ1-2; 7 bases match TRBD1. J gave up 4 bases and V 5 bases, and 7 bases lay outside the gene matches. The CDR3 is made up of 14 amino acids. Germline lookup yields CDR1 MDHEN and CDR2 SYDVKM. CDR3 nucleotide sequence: TGTGCCAGCAGTCCGCCGGGACAGCTCTATGGCTACACCTTC. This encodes CASSPPGQLYGYTF.

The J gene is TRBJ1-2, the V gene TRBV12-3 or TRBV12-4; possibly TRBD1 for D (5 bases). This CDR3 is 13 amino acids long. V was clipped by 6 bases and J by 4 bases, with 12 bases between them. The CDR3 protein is CASRTTGGYGYTF. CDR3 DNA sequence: TGTGCCAGCAGGACTACAGGAGGCTATGGCTACACCTTC.

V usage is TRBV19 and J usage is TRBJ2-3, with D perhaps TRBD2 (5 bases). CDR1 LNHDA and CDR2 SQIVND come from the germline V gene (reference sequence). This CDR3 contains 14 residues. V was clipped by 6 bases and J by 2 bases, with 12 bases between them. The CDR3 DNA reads TGTGCCAGTAGACGAAGTCTAGCCACAGATACGCAGTATTTT. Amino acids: CASRRSLATDTQYF.

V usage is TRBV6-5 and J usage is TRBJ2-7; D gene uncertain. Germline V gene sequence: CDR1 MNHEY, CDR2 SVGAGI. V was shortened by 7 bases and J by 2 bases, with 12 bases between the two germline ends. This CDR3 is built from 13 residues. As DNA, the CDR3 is TGTGCCAGCACAAGGGTGACTCCCTACGAGCAGTACTTC. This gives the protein CASTRVTPYEQYF.

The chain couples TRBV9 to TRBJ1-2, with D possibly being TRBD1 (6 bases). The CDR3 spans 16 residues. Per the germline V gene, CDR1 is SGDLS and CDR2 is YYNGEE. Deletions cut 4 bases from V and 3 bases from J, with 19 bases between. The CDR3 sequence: CASSPQTRQAHYGYTF. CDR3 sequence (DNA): TGTGCCAGCAGCCCTCAGACCAGACAGGCCCACTATGGCTACACCTTC. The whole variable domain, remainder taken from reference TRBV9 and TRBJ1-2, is DSGVTQTPKHLITATGQRVTLRCSPRSGDLSVYWYQQSLDQGLQFLIQYYNGEERAKGNILERFSAQQFPDLHSELNLSSLELGDSALYFCASSPQTRQAHYGYTFGSGTRLTVV.

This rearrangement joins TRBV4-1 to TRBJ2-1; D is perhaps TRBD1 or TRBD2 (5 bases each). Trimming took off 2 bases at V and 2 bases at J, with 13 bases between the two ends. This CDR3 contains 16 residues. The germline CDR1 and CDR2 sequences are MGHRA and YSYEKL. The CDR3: CASSQNTGTPYNEQFF. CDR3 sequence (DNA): TGCGCCAGCAGCCAAAACACCGGGACCCCCTACAATGAGCAGTTCTTC.

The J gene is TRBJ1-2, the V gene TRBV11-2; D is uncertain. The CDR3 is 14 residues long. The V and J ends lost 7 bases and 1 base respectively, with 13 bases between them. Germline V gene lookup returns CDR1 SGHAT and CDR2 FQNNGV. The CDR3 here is CASTTPHVNYGYTF. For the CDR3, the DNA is TGTGCCAGCACTACCCCTCACGTTAACTATGGCTACACCTTC.